This entry lists 23 T cell receptor beta chains sequenced from one sample in a study of Ad26.COV2.S vaccination and SARS-CoV-2 variants. This table comes from immunoSEQ multiplex PCR, and its TCRdb copy is limited to in-frame clones, with some not included. The sample carries some 300,000 clones, just under 85% recorded once. Treatment reported: roughly 20 received Ad26.COV2.S at low or high dose, single or two shots; roughly five received placebo; per-sample allocation not given. Sampling was performed 63 days after the first vaccine or placebo injection. The material sequenced was peripheral blood, taken in a trial of Ad26.COV2.S vaccine versus placebo. The receptors come from a person between 18 and 65 years old who received the Ad26.COV2.S COVID-19 vaccine or a placebo.

This chain uses TRBV6-5 with TRBJ1-5; tentative D call: TRBD1 (5 bases). The CDR3 consists of 15 residues. The ends were cut back, 2 bases at V and 0 bases at J, with 8 bases in the middle. Germline-derived CDR1 and CDR2 are MNHEY and SVGAGI. CDR3 coding DNA: TGTGCCAGCAGTTACGGGGCAGATAGCAATCAGCCCCAGCATTTT. Translated: CASSYGADSNQPQHF.

The gene calls are TRBV28 and TRBJ2-2, with 7 bases matching TRBD1. Germline-derived CDR1 and CDR2 are MDHEN and SYDVKM. Trimming at V came to 6 bases and at J to 2 bases, leaving 6 bases not matched to a gene. The CDR3 spans 15 residues. The CDR3 region has the DNA TGTGCCAGCAGCCTGACAGGGTCAAACACCGGGGAGCTGTTTTTT. Translated: CASSLTGSNTGELFF.

The V gene is TRBV4-1, the J gene TRBJ2-5; maybe TRBD1 (6 bases). Trimming removed 4 bases at V and 2 bases at J, with 14 bases between. The germline gives CDR1 MGHRA, CDR2 YSYEKL. There are 15 residues in the CDR3. The DNA of the CDR3 is TGCGCCAGCAGCCCGGACGGACAGTTACAAGAGACCCAGTACTTC. This gives the protein CASSPDGQLQETQYF.

This clone was found a few times. V gene TRBV9 combines with J gene TRBJ2-4; 8 bases are a match to TRBD1. Germline-derived CDR1 and CDR2 are SGDLS and YYNGEE. V trimming: 7 bases; J trimming: 7 bases; junction bases outside the gene matches: 10. There are 14 residues in the CDR3. The CDR3 nucleotides are TGTGCCAGCGGTACTGGACAGGGCCGGAACATTCAGTACTTC. Translating gives CASGTGQGRNIQYF.

This clone was seen a single time. The chain joins TRBV2 to TRBJ1-1; D possibly corresponds to TRBD1 (5 bases). CDR3 length equals 14 residues. V lost 9 bases to trimming and J lost 5 bases, with 19 bases between them. Germline V gene sequence: CDR1 SNHLY, CDR2 FYNNEI. The CDR3 protein is CARKATGRGTEAFF. The CDR3 DNA is TGTGCCAGAAAGGCTACAGGACGAGGGACTGAAGCTTTCTTT.

This clone was seen only a few times. This chain uses TRBV6-5 with TRBJ1-2, with TRBD1 as a possible D gene (5 bases). CDR3 size: 14 residues. Between the trimmed V and J ends, which lost 7 bases and 7 bases, there was a span of 19 bases. CDR1 is MNHEY, CDR2 SVGAGI, per germline. The CDR3 region is CASKLGGSESGYTF. The CDR3 bases are TGTGCCAGCAAGTTGGGGGGGTCGGAGTCTGGCTACACCTTC.

This clone was recorded a few times. The chain is built from TRBV7-8 and TRBJ1-1, with TRBD1 matching over 7 bases. This CDR3 spans 17 amino acids. CDR1 and CDR2 from the germline V gene are SGHVS and FQNEAQ. V was clipped by 5 bases and J by 3 bases; unmatched bases: 15. The CDR3 nucleotides read TGTGCCAGCAGCCCGAGTTGGCGACAGGGTGGACACACTGAAGCTTTCTTT. It codes for CASSPSWRQGGHTEAFF.

The rearrangement uses TRBV3-1 (or the pseudogene TRBV3-2) and TRBJ2-3, with D tentatively TRBD1 (6 bases). The CDR3 has 15 amino acids. V was shortened by 1 base and J by 1 base, with 9 bases between the two germline ends. Per germline, CDR1 LGHDT and CDR2 YNNKEL (reference sequence). As DNA, the CDR3 is TGTGCCAGCAGCCAAGGGACAGTTCGCACAGATACGCAGTATTTT. As protein: CASSQGTVRTDTQYF.

The gene calls are TRBV5-1 and TRBJ1-1, with TRBD1 as a possible D gene (5 bases). Trimming pared 4 bases from V and 9 bases from J, leaving 19 bases between. The CDR3 has 14 amino acids. Germline assignment: CDR1 SGHRS and CDR2 YFSETQ. CDR3: CASSPDGAGGKAFF. In DNA, the CDR3 is TGCGCCAGCAGCCCAGATGGGGCAGGCGGGAAAGCTTTCTTT. The full variable domain, its missing parts supplied by reference TRBV5-1 and TRBJ1-1, is KAGVTQTPRYLIKTRGQQVTLSCSPISGHRSVSWYQQTPGQGLQFLFEYFSETQRNKGNFPGRFSGRQFSNSRSEMNVSTLELGDSALYLCASSPDGAGGKAFFGQGTRLTVV.

The sample holds one count of this clone. The genes are TRBV7-3 and TRBJ2-1; 9 bases fit TRBD2. Looked up from germline, CDR1 is SGHTA and CDR2 is FQGTGA. Trimming at V came to 4 bases and at J to 8 bases, leaving 9 bases not matched to a gene. The length of the CDR3 is 15 residues. The CDR3, as DNA: TGTGCCAGCAGCTCCAGGGGGACTAGCCTCGATGAGCAGTTCTTC. Amino acid sequence: CASSSRGTSLDEQFF. The whole variable domain, remainder taken from reference TRBV7-3 and TRBJ2-1, is GAGVSQTPSNKVTEKGKYVELRCDPISGHTALYWYRQSLGQGPEFLIYFQGTGAADDSGLPNDRFFAVRPEGSVSTLKIQRTERGDSAVYLCASSSRGTSLDEQFFGPGTRLTVL.

In the case of this clone: The junction departs from germline at one end; a sequencing error may be responsible. The chain has TRBV6-6 and TRBJ2-1, with D possibly matching TRBD2 (6 bases). The CDR3 extends over 16 amino acids. CDR1 and CDR2 (germline): MNHNY, SVGAGI (reference sequence). The CDR3 spells CATSMRGGKSYNEQFF. The CDR3 nucleotides read TGTGCCACCAGTATGCGGGGAGGAAAGAGCTACAATGAGCAGTTCTTC.

The V call is TRBV12-3 or TRBV12-4, the J call TRBJ1-4; a weak D match, TRBD1 (5 bases). This CDR3 has 13 amino acids. Trimming took 0 bases from V and 17 from J, leaving 16 bases between them. The CDR3 sequence: CASSLASGRALFF. As DNA, the CDR3 is TGTGCCAGCAGTTTAGCGTCGGGCAGGGCCCTCTTTTTT.

This chain links TRBV5-1 with TRBJ1-2, with a tentative D call TRBD1 (5 bases). From germline, CDR1 is SGHRS and CDR2 YFSETQ. Trimming took off 4 bases at V and 7 bases at J, with 20 bases between the two ends. The CDR3 covers 15 residues. The CDR3 loop is CASSPEGFPFLGYTF. In nucleotides, the CDR3 is TGCGCCAGCAGCCCGGAGGGGTTTCCGTTTCTTGGCTACACCTTC. The full variable domain, its missing parts supplied by reference TRBV5-1 and TRBJ1-2, is KAGVTQTPRYLIKTRGQQVTLSCSPISGHRSVSWYQQTPGQGLQFLFEYFSETQRNKGNFPGRFSGRQFSNSRSEMNVSTLELGDSALYLCASSPEGFPFLGYTFGSGTRLTVV.

The chain recombines TRBV5-1 with TRBJ1-1, with a weak D call TRBD1 (5 bases). Trimming cost V 4 bases and J 5 bases, with 21 bases left between them. Germline values: CDR1 SGHRS, CDR2 YFSETQ. The CDR3 is 16 amino acids. The CDR3 loop is CASSIGWGLEKTEAFF. The CDR3 coding sequence is TGCGCCAGCAGCATTGGATGGGGGTTAGAAAAAACTGAAGCTTTCTTT.

This chain links TRBV5-1 with TRBJ2-7, with TRBD2 identical over 9 bases. The germline V gene encodes CDR1 SGHRS and CDR2 YFSETQ. Trimming cost V 4 bases and J 3 bases; bases outside gene matches: 8. This CDR3 is 15 amino acids long. CDR3 in DNA: TGCGCCAGCAGCAGGGGACTAGCCGAGGGCTACGAGCAGTACTTC. Translation gives CASSRGLAEGYEQYF.

The chain is built from TRBV6-5 and TRBJ2-6; D ambiguous. The V end was cut by 6 bases, the J end by 0 bases, with 9 bases between. This CDR3 region has 15 residues. The germline V gene encodes CDR1 MNHEY and CDR2 SVGAGI. The CDR3 loop is CASSLLISGANVLTF. DNA for the CDR3: TGTGCCAGCAGCCTATTGATCTCTGGGGCCAACGTCCTGACTTTC.

The chain employs TRBV7-2 and TRBJ2-7, with a possible D match to TRBD2 (6 bases). Trimming cost V 5 bases and J 7 bases, with 18 bases left between them. Germline loops: CDR1 SGHTA, CDR2 FQGNSA. The CDR3 sequence is 14 residues long. The CDR3 DNA reads TGTGCCAGCAGCACAGGACGGGCGGCGGGGGAGCAGTACTTC. As protein: CASSTGRAAGEQYF.

The V call is TRBV7-7, the J call TRBJ2-1; D is perhaps TRBD2 (5 bases). CDR3 size: 13 residues. V was trimmed by 1 base and J by 9 bases, leaving 10 bases between them. The germline V gene has CDR1 SSHAT and CDR2 FNYEAQ (reference sequence). Here the CDR3 DNA reads TGTGCCAGCAGCTTAGAATCGGGAACTGAGCAGTTCTTC. Translating gives CASSLESGTEQFF.

The V and J genes are TRBV5-1 and TRBJ2-3; D is ambiguous. Trimming took off 2 bases at V and 0 bases at J, with 10 bases between the two ends. Germline CDR1 reads SGHRS; CDR2 reads YFSETQ. CDR3 length: 15 amino acids. Here the CDR3 reads CASSLGPVSTDTQYF. The CDR3 nucleotides are TGCGCCAGCAGCTTAGGACCAGTAAGCACAGATACGCAGTATTTT.

The chain joins TRBV18 to TRBJ1-1, with 9 bases that match TRBD1. The trim removed 6 bases at V and 6 bases at J, leaving 8 bases unmatched. The germline CDR1 and CDR2 sequences are KGHSH and LQKENI. The CDR3 spans 14 residues. The CDR3 coding sequence is TGTGCCAGCTCTGCCCAACAGGGGGCGGCTGAAGCTTTCTTT. Translated: CASSAQQGAAEAFF.

The rearrangement links TRBV6-5 to TRBJ2-7; no clear D gene. The V gene lost 0 bases and the J gene lost 6 bases, with 6 bases spanning the gap. Per the germline V gene, CDR1 is MNHEY and CDR2 is SVGAGI. There are 12 residues in the CDR3. The CDR3 region has the DNA TGTGCCAGCAGTTACTCGGGGTCCGAGCAGTACTTC. Its translation: CASSYSGSEQYF.

This clone was picked up a small number of times. CDR3 sequence (DNA): TGTGCCAGCACGATCGGACAGCGTCAGCCCCAGCATTTT. Translating gives CASTIGQRQPQHF. This chain joins TRBV2 and TRBJ1-5; possible D gene TRBD1, 6 bases. Trimming shortened V by 7 bases and J by 6 bases, and 13 bases separated the two germline ends. CDR3 length: 13 residues. Germline values: CDR1 SNHLY, CDR2 FYNNEI.

The chain recombines TRBV5-1 with TRBJ2-5, with 7 bases identical to TRBD2. Germline V gene sequence: CDR1 SGHRS, CDR2 YFSETQ. CDR3 length equals 14 residues. V lost 0 bases, J lost 3 bases, and 2 bases stayed unmatched. The CDR3 loop is CASSLGAGKETQYF. CDR3 nucleotides: TGCGCCAGCAGCTTGGGAGCGGGGAAAGAGACCCAGTACTTC.